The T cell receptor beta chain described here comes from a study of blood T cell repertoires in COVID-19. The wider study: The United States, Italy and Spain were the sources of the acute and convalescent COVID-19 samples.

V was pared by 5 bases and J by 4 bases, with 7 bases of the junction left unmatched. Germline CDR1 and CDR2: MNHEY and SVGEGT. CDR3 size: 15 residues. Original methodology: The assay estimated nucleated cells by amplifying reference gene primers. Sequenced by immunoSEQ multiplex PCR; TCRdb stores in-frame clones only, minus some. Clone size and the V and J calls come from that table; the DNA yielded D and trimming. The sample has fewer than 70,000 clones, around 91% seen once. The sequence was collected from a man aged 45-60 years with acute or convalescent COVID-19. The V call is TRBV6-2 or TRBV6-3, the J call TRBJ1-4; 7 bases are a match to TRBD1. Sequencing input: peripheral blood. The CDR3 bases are TGTGCCAGCAGTCCGACAGGGCGGCATAATGAAAAACTGTTTTTT. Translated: CASSPTGRHNEKLFF.